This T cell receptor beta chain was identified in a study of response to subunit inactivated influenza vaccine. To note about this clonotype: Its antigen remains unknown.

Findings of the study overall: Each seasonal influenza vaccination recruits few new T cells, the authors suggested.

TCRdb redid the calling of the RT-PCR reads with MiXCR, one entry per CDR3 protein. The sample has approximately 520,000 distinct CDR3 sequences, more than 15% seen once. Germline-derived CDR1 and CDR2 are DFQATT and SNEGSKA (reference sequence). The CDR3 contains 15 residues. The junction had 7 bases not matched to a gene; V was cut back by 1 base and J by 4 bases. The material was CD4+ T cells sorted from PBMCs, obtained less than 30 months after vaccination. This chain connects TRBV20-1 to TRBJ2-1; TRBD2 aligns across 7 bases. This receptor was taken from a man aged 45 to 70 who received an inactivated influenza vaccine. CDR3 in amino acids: CSARGGGRGYNEQFF. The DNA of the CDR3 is TGCAGTGCTAGAGGGGGAGGGAGAGGGTACAATGAGCAGTTCTTC.